This is a list of T cell receptor beta chains from one sample in a study of beta chain features in type 1 diabetes. Method: immunoSEQ multiplex PCR; TCRdb's copy keeps in-frame clones and lacks some. The profile shows roughly 450,000 clones, about 10% of them singletons. What was sequenced was naive CD4+ T cells from blood. The source of these receptors is a young woman in good health. The conserved cysteine and the conserved F or W are not part of the CDR3 here. The order of the fields is J gene, V gene, CDR3 protein.

>TRBJ2-2|TRBV4-1
ASTKAGVGTGELF
>TRBJ2-5|TRBV7-7
ASSLGTSGQETQY
>TRBJ1-5|TRBV5-1
ASSLEGRNQPQH
>TRBJ2-2|TRBV5-4
ASSLRQGGTGELF
>TRBJ1-1|TRBV5-1
ASASAGRRNTEAF
>TRBJ1-1|TRBV5-1
ASSLGDRGNTEAF
>TRBJ2-7|TRBV18
ASSPTGLGSYEQY
>TRBJ2-2|TRBV5-6
ASSLTNTGELF
>TRBJ1-5|TRBV29-1
SVAITPGRHDQPQH
>TRBJ1-2|TRBV29-1
SVVGRPAGGYT
>TRBJ1-2|TRBV7-9
ASSHSGRSDGYT
>TRBJ2-2|TRBV6-5
ASSYEGNAGELF
>TRBJ2-1|TRBV6-1
ASSARAHNEQF
>TRBJ1-1|TRBV29-1
SALGASNTEAF
>TRBJ2-2|TRBV14
ASSQVPNPTGELF
>TRBJ2-2|TRBV19
ASSDRGRGRSAGELF
>TRBJ2-2|TRBV7-2
ASSLYGNTGELF
>TRBJ1-4|TRBV18
ASSPQTGTNEKLF
>TRBJ1-6|TRBV4-1
ASNRREESPLH
>TRBJ2-5|TRBV4-1
ASSQATDRRETQY
>TRBJ2-7|TRBV7-6
ASSEASGRLGEQY
>TRBJ2-3|TRBV7-2
ASSSDVSGYTQY
>TRBJ2-1|TRBV4-3
ASSQVSTAYNEQF
>TRBJ2-7|TRBV12-5
VITSDDPYEQY
>TRBJ2-1|TRBV11-3
ASSLVTSEQF
>TRBJ2-1|TRBV4-3
ASSQEPGRSSYNEQF
>TRBJ2-3|TRBV5-1
ASSLEGQESTDTQY
>TRBJ2-3|TRBV9
ASSVGQKIYTDTQY
>TRBJ2-1|TRBV4-1
ASSLPGTKRYNEQF
>TRBJ2-7|TRBV7-2
ASSRKTSAAYEQY
>TRBJ2-1|TRBV7-3
ASSLIAGAYNEQF
>TRBJ2-1|TRBV5-1
ASSHTSGSGNEQF
>TRBJ1-5|TRBV23-1
ASSSLDRAFHSNQPQH
>TRBJ2-1|TRBV9
ASSVVGTAAYNEQF
>TRBJ1-2|TRBV29-1
SVVSPGQSYT
>TRBJ2-2|TRBV9
ASSVSGPSGELF
>TRBJ2-5|TRBV6-1
ASSEYHRGAGTQY
>TRBJ2-1|TRBV15
ATSRRSGVGYNEQF
>TRBJ1-6|TRBV7-2
ASSLGTDNSPLH
>TRBJ2-3|TRBV29-1
SAAPGRRGPDTQY
>TRBJ1-3|TRBV4-2
ASSQAAGGGNTIY
>TRBJ1-6|TRBV25-1
ASSRGQGYSPLH
>TRBJ2-1|TRBV30
ACSSGRTTYNEQF
>TRBJ1-5|TRBV29-1
SVQQGGRNQPQH
>TRBJ2-1|TRBV4-1
ASSHPVKGNEQF
>TRBJ2-1|TRBV29-1
SAQRGFLSYNEQF
>TRBJ2-3|TRBV4-1
ASSSTSPDTQY
>TRBJ1-2|TRBV4-1
ASSQVLERGNYGYT
>TRBJ1-1|TRBV7-2
ASSLRRGNTEAF
>TRBJ2-3|TRBV30
AWSHGTEDTQY
>TRBJ2-7|TRBV29-1
SVFGTATYEQY
>TRBJ1-6|TRBV19
ASSIAGDSPLH
>TRBJ1-5|TRBV30
AWSVTGSQPQH
>TRBJ1-2|TRBV6-5
ASRTDRDYGYT
>TRBJ1-5|TRBV30
AWSGQGLSNQPQH
>TRBJ2-2|TRBV5-1
ASSLGNTGELF
>TRBJ2-1|TRBV11-2
ASSLEGRGTGEQF